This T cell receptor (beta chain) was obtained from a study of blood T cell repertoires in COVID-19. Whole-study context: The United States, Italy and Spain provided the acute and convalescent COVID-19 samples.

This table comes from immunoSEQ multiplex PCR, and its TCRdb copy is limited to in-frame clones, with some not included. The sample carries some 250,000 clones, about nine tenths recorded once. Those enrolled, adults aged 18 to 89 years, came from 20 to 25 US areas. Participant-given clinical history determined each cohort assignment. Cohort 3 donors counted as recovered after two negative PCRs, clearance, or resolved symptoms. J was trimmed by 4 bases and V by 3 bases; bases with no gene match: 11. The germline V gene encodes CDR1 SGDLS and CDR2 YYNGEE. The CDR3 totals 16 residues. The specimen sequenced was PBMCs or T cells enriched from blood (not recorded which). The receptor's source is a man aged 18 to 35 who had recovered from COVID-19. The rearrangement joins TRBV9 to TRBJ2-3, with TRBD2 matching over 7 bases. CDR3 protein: CASSARVGGSADTQYF. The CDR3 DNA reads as TGTGCCAGCAGCGCCCGGGTGGGCGGGAGTGCAGATACGCAGTATTTT.